The rows below give T cell receptor beta chains drawn from one sample of a study of T cell responses to AZD1222 COVID-19 vaccine. The method was immunoSEQ multiplex PCR; TCRdb's version includes in-frame clones alone and lacks a portion of them. The sample lists around 190,000 clones, 94% occurring once. Sequenced here: peripheral blood, sampled 28 days after the second AZD1222 dose. These receptors were obtained from an adult who received the AZD1222 COVID-19 vaccine. The CDR3 runs from the conserved cysteine through the conserved F or W. Each record gives: V gene, J gene, D gene, clone size, CDR3 DNA, CDR3 protein. The D gene is left open where the match is weak. The size field is filled for only some rows; it gives once, few, many or a size class.

TRBV11-3	TRBJ2-7	NA	NA	TGTGCCAGCAGCTTCAACGCAGGCGAGCAGTACTTC	CASSFNAGEQYF
TRBV28	TRBJ2-5	TRBD2	NA	TGTGCCAGCAGACGTAGCGGGAAAGAGACCCAGTACTTC	CASRRSGKETQYF
TRBV6-5	TRBJ2-5	TRBD2	NA	TGTGCCAGCAAGGCGAGTAGCGGGAGAGAGACCCAGTACTTC	CASKASSGRETQYF
TRBV4-3	TRBJ1-5	NA	NA	TGCGCCAGCAGCCCAGGTTCTGGACTGGCCAGCAATCAGCCCCAGCATTTT	CASSPGSGLASNQPQHF
TRBV11-3	TRBJ1-6	TRBD1	NA	TGTGCCAGCAGCTTAGAAGGGACAGGGCCTAATTCACCCCTCCACTTT	CASSLEGTGPNSPLHF
TRBV11-2	TRBJ1-1	NA	NA	TGTGCCAGCAGCCAGGCCGCTGAAACTTTCTTT	CASSQAAETFF
TRBV29-1	TRBJ1-2	NA	NA	TGCAGCGTTGAAGAAGATGGTGGCTACACCTTC	CSVEEDGGYTF
TRBV7-2	TRBJ1-3	NA	NA	TGTGCCAGCAGCCAAAACGCTCGGGGCTCTGGAAACACCATATATTTT	CASSQNARGSGNTIYF
TRBV4-1	TRBJ1-1	NA	NA	TGCGCCAGCAGCCAAGACGTGGATGGGGGTAAAGCTTTCTTT	CASSQDVDGGKAFF
TRBV12-5	TRBJ2-5	TRBD2	NA	TGTGCTAGTGCCGTGGTGGTGGGGGGGACCTATATATGGGAGACCCAGTACTTC	CASAVVVGGTYIWETQYF
TRBV7-9	TRBJ2-3	TRBD2	NA	TGTGCCAGCAGCCAGAGGCACCCGGGACTAGCTTTTACAGATACGCAGTATTTT	CASSQRHPGLAFTDTQYF
TRBV15	TRBJ2-3	NA	NA	TGTGCCACCAGCAACCTCAAAGGGCCAGATACGCAGTATTTT	CATSNLKGPDTQYF
TRBV28	TRBJ2-7	NA	NA	TGTGCCAGCAGCCCAAGCGGCTACTACGAGCAGTACTTC	CASSPSGYYEQYF
TRBV28	TRBJ2-3	TRBD2	once	TGTGCCAGCAGTAGTCCCGTGGGGGGGAGTGCAGATACGCAGTATTTT	CASSSPVGGSADTQYF
TRBV7-2	TRBJ2-7	NA	NA	TGTGCCAGCAGCTTATCCGACTTGTACGAGCAGTACTTC	CASSLSDLYEQYF
TRBV7-3	TRBJ1-1	NA	NA	TGTGCCAGCAGCTTAGGTTTGGGGGGTACTGAAGCTTTCTTT	CASSLGLGGTEAFF
TRBV7-2	TRBJ2-5	NA	once	TGTGCCAGCAGCTTAGGGCAGGGAGAGACCCAGTACTTC	CASSLGQGETQYF
TRBV11-2	TRBJ2-1	TRBD2	NA	TGTGCCAGCAGCCAGACTAGCGGGAATGTTGAGCAGTTCTTC	CASSQTSGNVEQFF
TRBV6-5	TRBJ1-2	TRBD1	NA	TGTGCCAGCAGTTCCCCGGGACAGGGAAACTATGGCTACACCTTC	CASSSPGQGNYGYTF
TRBV7-2	TRBJ2-5	TRBD2	NA	TGTGCCAGCAGCTTAACGGGGGGCCAAGAGACCCAGTACTTC	CASSLTGGQETQYF
TRBV7-3	TRBJ1-1	NA	NA	TGTGCCAGCAGCTCCCAGGGGCCGGGGACTGAAGCTTTCTTT	CASSSQGPGTEAFF
TRBV25-1	TRBJ1-2	TRBD1	NA	TGTGCCAGCAGTGATACAGGGGATTACTATGGCTACACCTTC	CASSDTGDYYGYTF
TRBV7-2	TRBJ1-3	NA	NA	TGTGCCAGCAGCCATCGGACAACGCGCGGAAACACCATATATTTT	CASSHRTTRGNTIYF
TRBV19	TRBJ1-5	NA	once	TGTGCCAGTAGTTTCCTAAATCAGCCCCAGCATTTT	CASSFLNQPQHF
TRBV18	TRBJ1-1	NA	NA	TGTGCCAGCTCACTGGGTGGTGAAACTGAAGCTTTCTTT	CASSLGGETEAFF
TRBV7-9	TRBJ2-2	NA	NA	TGTGCCAGCACCGCTAGGGACAAGGAATCCGGGGAGCTGTTTTTT	CASTARDKESGELFF
TRBV4-2	TRBJ2-5	TRBD1	NA	TGTGCCAGCAGCCCAGAGGCAGGGGGCCGGGCCGGGGAGACCCAGTACTTC	CASSPEAGGRAGETQYF
TRBV6-6	TRBJ1-5	TRBD1	NA	TGTGCCAGCAGTTACTCGACTTTGCAGGGGGATCAGCCCCAGCATTTT	CASSYSTLQGDQPQHF
TRBV5-5	TRBJ1-3	NA	NA	TGTGCCAGCAGCTTGACAGTTAGCTCTGGAAACACCATATATTTT	CASSLTVSSGNTIYF
TRBV7-2	TRBJ2-5	TRBD1	NA	TGTGCCAGCAGCCCTAGGACAGGGGGGGAGACCCAGTACTTC	CASSPRTGGETQYF
TRBV27	TRBJ2-3	NA	NA	TGTGCCAGCAGTTTTCACGGACGAGCAGATACGCAGTATTTT	CASSFHGRADTQYF
TRBV6-1	TRBJ1-2	NA	NA	TGTGCCAGCAGTGAATTCAATGGCTACACCTTC	CASSEFNGYTF
TRBV9	TRBJ1-1	NA	once	TGTGCCAGCGACGAAGATGGGCTTGGGAGCACTGAAGCTTTCTTT	CASDEDGLGSTEAFF
TRBV28	TRBJ1-1	NA	NA	TGTGCCAGCAACGCTTGGGGGGAAGCTTTCTTT	CASNAWGEAFF
TRBV2	TRBJ1-5	NA	NA	TGTGCCAGCAGTGAATTTAGTCCTGAATTTAAGCATTTT	CASSEFSPEFKHF
TRBV10-1	TRBJ2-1	TRBD2	NA	TGCGCCAGCAGTGAGTCCCGAAACCTAGCGGGCCAGGACAATGAGCAGTTCTTC	CASSESRNLAGQDNEQFF
TRBV4-1	TRBJ2-7	NA	NA	TGCGCCAGCAGCCAAACGGCATTTGAGGAGCAGTACTTC	CASSQTAFEEQYF
TRBV19	TRBJ1-4	TRBD1	NA	TGTGCCAGTAGTACTCGGACAGGGTTGGTCGAAAAACTGTTTTTT	CASSTRTGLVEKLFF
TRBV25-1	TRBJ1-2	TRBD1	NA	TGTGCCAGCAGTGACAGGGGGGTCTATGGCTACACCTTC	CASSDRGVYGYTF
TRBV9	TRBJ2-7	TRBD1	NA	TGTGCCAGCAGCGTGGGACAGGGGACCACCTACGAGCAGTACTTC	CASSVGQGTTYEQYF
TRBV24-1	TRBJ1-5	TRBD1	NA	TGTGCCACCAGTGAGGGAGGGACAGGTTATCAGCCCCAGCATTTT	CATSEGGTGYQPQHF
TRBV28	TRBJ2-1	NA	NA	TGTGCCAGCAGTTTGGGTTACAATGAGCAGTTCTTC	CASSLGYNEQFF
TRBV6-1	TRBJ1-1	NA	NA	TGTGCCAGCAGCGATCCCTCTCGGGGTAACACTGAAGCTTTCTTT	CASSDPSRGNTEAFF
TRBV4-1	TRBJ2-1	TRBD2	NA	TGCGCCAGCAGCCAAGATACGGGGCTAGCGGGGAGAGCCCCCTACGGTCATGAGCAGTTCTTC	CASSQDTGLAGRAPYGHEQFF
TRBV7-2	TRBJ2-3	NA	NA	TGTGCCAGCAGATACACAGGTTGGGGCACAGATACGCAGTATTTT	CASRYTGWGTDTQYF
TRBV19	TRBJ1-2	NA	NA	TGTGCCAGTAGTATAGACAGATCCTATGGCTACACCTTC	CASSIDRSYGYTF
TRBV15	TRBJ2-3	NA	NA	TGTGCCACCAGCAGAGAAATTAACAGGGCAGGCACAGATACGCAGTATTTT	CATSREINRAGTDTQYF
TRBV12-5	TRBJ1-1	NA	NA	TGTGCTAGTGGTTTGGCACTCGGGAATACCAGATCGAACACTGAAGCTTTCTTT	CASGLALGNTRSNTEAFF
TRBV5-4	TRBJ2-3	NA	NA	TGTGCCAGCAGCAAGACAGAAGCTACCACAGATACGCAGTATTTT	CASSKTEATTDTQYF
TRBV7-8	TRBJ2-7	NA	NA	TGTGCCAGCAGCTTACTAGTCTGGTACGAGCAGTACTTC	CASSLLVWYEQYF
TRBV11-3	TRBJ1-4	NA	NA	TGTGCCAGCAGCTCCGGACAGTTAACTAATGAAAAACTGTTTTTT	CASSSGQLTNEKLFF
TRBV19	TRBJ1-1	TRBD1	NA	TGTGCCAGTAGATCGACAGGGTGGGATACTGAAGCTTTCTTT	CASRSTGWDTEAFF
TRBV11-2	TRBJ2-5	NA	NA	TGTGCCAGCAGCTTTGGCAGCGGGCAAGAGACCCAGTACTTC	CASSFGSGQETQYF
TRBV23-1	TRBJ1-2	NA	NA	TGCGCCGGACGAAAAGACAGTGACTATGGCTACACCTTC	CAGRKDSDYGYTF
TRBV6-1	TRBJ1-4	NA	NA	TGTGCCAGCAGTGAGGACGGTCTCTCAAAACTGTTTTTT	CASSEDGLSKLFF
TRBV18	TRBJ1-1	NA	NA	TGTGCCAGCTCACCGGGGGCCGCTGAAGCTTTCTTT	CASSPGAAEAFF
TRBV13	TRBJ1-3	NA	NA	TGTGCCAGCAGCTTATGGACGGCCGGAAACACCATATATTTT	CASSLWTAGNTIYF
TRBV18	TRBJ2-6	TRBD1	NA	TGTGCCAGCTCGCGACAGGGGAGGAATTCTGGGGCCAACGTCCTGACTTTC	CASSRQGRNSGANVLTF
TRBV20-1	TRBJ2-7	NA	NA	TGCAGTGCTATATGGCAGTACTTC	CSAIWQYF
TRBV5-1	TRBJ1-1	TRBD1	NA	TGCGCCAGCACCCCAGGGGGGGCTGAAGCTTTCTTT	CASTPGGAEAFF